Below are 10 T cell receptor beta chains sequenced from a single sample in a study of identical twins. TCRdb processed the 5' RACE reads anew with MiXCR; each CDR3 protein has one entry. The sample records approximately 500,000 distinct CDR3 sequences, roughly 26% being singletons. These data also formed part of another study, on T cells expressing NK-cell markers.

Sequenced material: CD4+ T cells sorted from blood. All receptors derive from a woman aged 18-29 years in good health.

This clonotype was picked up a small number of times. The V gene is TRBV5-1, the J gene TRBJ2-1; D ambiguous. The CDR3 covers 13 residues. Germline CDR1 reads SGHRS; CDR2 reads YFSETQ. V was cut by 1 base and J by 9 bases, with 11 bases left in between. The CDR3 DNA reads TGCGCCAGCAGCTTGTCTGAGGATACTGAGCAGTTCTTC. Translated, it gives CASSLSEDTEQFF.

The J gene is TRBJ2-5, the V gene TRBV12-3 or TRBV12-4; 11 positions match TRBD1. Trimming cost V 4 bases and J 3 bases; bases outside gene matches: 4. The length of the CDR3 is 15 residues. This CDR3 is CASSSPGQGEETQYF. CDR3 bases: TGTGCCAGCAGTTCGCCGGGACAGGGGGAAGAGACCCAGTACTTC.

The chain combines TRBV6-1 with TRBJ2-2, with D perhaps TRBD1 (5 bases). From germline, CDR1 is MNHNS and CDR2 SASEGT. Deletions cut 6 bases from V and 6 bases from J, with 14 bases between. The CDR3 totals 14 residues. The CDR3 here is CASRGEVGAGELFF. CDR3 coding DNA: TGTGCCAGCAGAGGGGAAGTTGGGGCCGGGGAGCTGTTTTTT.

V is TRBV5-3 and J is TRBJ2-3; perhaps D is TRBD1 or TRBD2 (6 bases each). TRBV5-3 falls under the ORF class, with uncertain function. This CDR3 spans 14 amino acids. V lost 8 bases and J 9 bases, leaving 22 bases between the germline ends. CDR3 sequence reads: CASSPGGLEWTQYF. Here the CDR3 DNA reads TGTGCCAGCAGCCCCGGGGGCCTAGAGTGGACGCAGTATTTT.

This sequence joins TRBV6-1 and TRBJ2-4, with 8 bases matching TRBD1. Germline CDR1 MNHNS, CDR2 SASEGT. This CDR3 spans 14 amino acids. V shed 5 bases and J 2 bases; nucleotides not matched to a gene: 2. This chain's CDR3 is CASSTGGTKNIQYF. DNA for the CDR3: TGTGCCAGCAGTACAGGGGGGACCAAAAACATTCAGTACTTC.

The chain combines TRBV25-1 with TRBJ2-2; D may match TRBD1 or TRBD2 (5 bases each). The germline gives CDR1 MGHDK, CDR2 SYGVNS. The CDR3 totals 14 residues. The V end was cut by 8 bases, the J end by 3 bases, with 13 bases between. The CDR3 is CASGDARDTGELFF. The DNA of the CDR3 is TGTGCCAGCGGGGACGCCCGGGACACCGGGGAGCTGTTTTTT.

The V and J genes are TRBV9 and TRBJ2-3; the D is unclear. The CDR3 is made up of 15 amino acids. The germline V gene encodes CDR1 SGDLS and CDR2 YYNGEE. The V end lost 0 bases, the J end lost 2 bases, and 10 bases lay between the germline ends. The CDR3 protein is CASSVAPLLTDTQYF. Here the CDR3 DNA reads TGTGCCAGCAGCGTAGCTCCACTCCTCACAGATACGCAGTATTTT.

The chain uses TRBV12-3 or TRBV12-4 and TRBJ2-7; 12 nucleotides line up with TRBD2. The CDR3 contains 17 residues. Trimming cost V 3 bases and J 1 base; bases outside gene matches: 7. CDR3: CASSFTSGGLKSYEQYF. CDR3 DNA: TGTGCCAGCAGTTTTACTAGCGGGGGGCTGAAATCCTACGAGCAGTACTTC.

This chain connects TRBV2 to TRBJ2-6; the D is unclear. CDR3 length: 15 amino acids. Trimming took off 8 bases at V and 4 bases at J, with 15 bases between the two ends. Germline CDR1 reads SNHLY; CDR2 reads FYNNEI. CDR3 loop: CASAKIASGANVLTF. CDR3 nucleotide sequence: TGTGCCAGCGCAAAGATTGCAAGCGGGGCCAACGTCCTGACTTTC. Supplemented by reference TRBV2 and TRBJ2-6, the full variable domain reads EPEVTQTPSHQVTQMGQEVILRCVPISNHLYFYWYRQILGQKVEFLVSFYNNEISEKSEIFDDQFSVERPDGSNFTLKIRSTKLEDSAMYFCASAKIASGANVLTFGAGSRLTVL.

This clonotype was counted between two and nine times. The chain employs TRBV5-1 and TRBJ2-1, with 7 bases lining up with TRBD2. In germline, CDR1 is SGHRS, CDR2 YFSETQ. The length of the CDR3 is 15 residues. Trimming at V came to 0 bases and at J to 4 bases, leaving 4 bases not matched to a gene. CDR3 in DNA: TGCGCCAGCAGCTTGGAGGGACTACCGTACAATGAGCAGTTCTTC. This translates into CASSLEGLPYNEQFF.